The source of this T cell receptor (beta chain) is a study of T cell responses to AZD1222 COVID-19 vaccine. Study context: Pooling covered second doses at about 4 or about 12 weeks.

The CDR3 length is 15 residues. CDR1 and CDR2 from the germline V gene are SGHTA and FQGNSA. J lost 6 bases, V lost 0 bases, and 4 bases had no gene match. With respect to this clone: Its antigen is unidentified.

Study outcomes and limitations: Females made up more of the donors, who were largely white British, and clonal diversity may have come out too low. Nearly half of spike-specific TCRs reportedly go after variant regions that carry no mutations.

The protocol was immunoSEQ multiplex PCR, while the TCRdb copy is restricted to in-frame clones and leaves out a portion. Of about 120,000 clones detected, around 92% appear once; the ten largest clones hold more than 13%. The receptor's source is an adult in good health. The sample in question was peripheral blood, obtained on day 0 of AZD1222 vaccination. The chain links TRBV7-2 to TRBJ2-1, with TRBD2 identical over 8 bases. The CDR3 coding sequence is TGTGCCAGCAGCTTAGCTAGCGGGATGGGCAATGAGCAGTTCTTC. This gives the protein CASSLASGMGNEQFF.